The sequence of this T cell receptor beta chain was determined in a study of cytomegalovirus exposure and HLA in healthy donors. Use of 60 Vbeta and 13 Jbeta primers characterized the PCR. Produced via immunoSEQ multiplex PCR; TCRdb's table is partial and in-frame only. The table has approximately 190,000 clones, 60% to 80% seen once; the top ten hold over 2%. Study-wide results and caveats: Among TCR beta chains, those listed as cytomegalovirus-associated numbered over 150.

Trimming at V came to 5 bases and at J to 8 bases, leaving 6 bases not matched to a gene. The CDR3 covers 14 residues. Germline V lookup: CDR1 MNHEY, CDR2 SMNVEV (reference sequence). As regards this clone: Its target is unknown.

The V and J genes are TRBV27 and TRBJ1-4; TRBD1 agrees at 9 bases. Material for sequencing was PBMCs. This receptor was obtained from a young woman in good health and CMV-seropositive. CDR3 sequence: CASSTGQGREKLFF. The CDR3 DNA reads TGTGCCAGCAGTACAGGACAGGGGCGAGAAAAACTGTTTTTT.